The sequence of this T cell receptor beta chain was determined in a study of glioma-infiltrating T cells. Overall study results and limits: Tissue-blood divergence was below expectation in non-neoplastic patients, above in gliomas. CDR3 overlap between tissue and blood was very small.

This clonotype was counted once. Its specificity is unknown. Amplification of TCR alpha and beta CDR3 regions from RNA used iRepertoire nested multiplex PCR. Input was roughly 95-450 ng of tissue mRNA or PBMC total RNA. From the multiplex PCR reads, TCRdb called clonotypes with MiXCR, one entry per CDR3 protein. The sample yields tens of thousands of distinct CDR3 sequences, 20% to 25% seen once. Trimming took off 4 bases at V and 3 bases at J, with 14 bases between the two ends. The CDR3 runs 15 residues. Germline V gives CDR1 SGHKS, CDR2 YYEKEE (reference sequence). The chain has TRBV5-5 and TRBJ2-1, with a weak D call TRBD2 (6 bases). Input material: glioma tissue, nonneoplastic brain tissue, or PBMCs (not recorded which). The receptor's source is a human donor with low-grade glioma or glioblastoma, undergoing nonglioma brain surgery, or in good health (not recorded which). This CDR3 reads CASSARRENYNEQFF. The CDR3 DNA reads TGTGCCAGCAGCGCAAGGCGGGAAAACTACAATGAGCAGTTCTTC.